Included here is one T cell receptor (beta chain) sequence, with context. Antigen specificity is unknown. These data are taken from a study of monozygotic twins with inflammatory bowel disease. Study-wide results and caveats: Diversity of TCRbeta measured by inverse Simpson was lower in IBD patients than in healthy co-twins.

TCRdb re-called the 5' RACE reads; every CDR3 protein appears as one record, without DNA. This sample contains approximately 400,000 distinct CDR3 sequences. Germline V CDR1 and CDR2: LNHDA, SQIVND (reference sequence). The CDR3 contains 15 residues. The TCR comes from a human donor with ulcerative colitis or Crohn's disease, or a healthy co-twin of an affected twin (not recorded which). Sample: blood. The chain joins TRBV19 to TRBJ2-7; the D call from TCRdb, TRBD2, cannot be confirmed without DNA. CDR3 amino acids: CASRPEGGVSYEQYF.